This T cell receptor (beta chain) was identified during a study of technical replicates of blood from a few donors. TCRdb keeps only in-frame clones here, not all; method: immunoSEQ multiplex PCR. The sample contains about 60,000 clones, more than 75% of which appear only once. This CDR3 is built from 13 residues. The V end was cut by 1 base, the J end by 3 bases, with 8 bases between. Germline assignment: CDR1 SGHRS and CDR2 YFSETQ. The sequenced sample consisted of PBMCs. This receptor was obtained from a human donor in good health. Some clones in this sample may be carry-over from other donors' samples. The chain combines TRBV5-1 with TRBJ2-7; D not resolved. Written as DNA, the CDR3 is TGCGCCAGCAGCTTGACTGATCTCTACGAGCAGTACTTC. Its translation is CASSLTDLYEQYF. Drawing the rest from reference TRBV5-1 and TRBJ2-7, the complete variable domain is KAGVTQTPRYLIKTRGQQVTLSCSPISGHRSVSWYQQTPGQGLQFLFEYFSETQRNKGNFPGRFSGRQFSNSRSEMNVSTLELGDSALYLCASSLTDLYEQYFGPGTRLTVT.